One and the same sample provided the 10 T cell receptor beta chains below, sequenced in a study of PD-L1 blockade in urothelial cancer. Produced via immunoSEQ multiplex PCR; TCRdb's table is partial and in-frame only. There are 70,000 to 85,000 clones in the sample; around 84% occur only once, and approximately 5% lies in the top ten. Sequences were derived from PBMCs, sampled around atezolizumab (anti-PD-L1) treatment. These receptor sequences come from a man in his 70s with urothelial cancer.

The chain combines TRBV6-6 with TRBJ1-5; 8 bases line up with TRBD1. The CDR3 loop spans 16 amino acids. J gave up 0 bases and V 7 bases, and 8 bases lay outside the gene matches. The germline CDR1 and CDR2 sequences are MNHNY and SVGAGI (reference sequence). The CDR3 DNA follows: TGTGCCAGCACCTCCGGGACAGGATATAGCAATCAGCCCCAGCATTTT. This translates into CASTSGTGYSNQPQHF.

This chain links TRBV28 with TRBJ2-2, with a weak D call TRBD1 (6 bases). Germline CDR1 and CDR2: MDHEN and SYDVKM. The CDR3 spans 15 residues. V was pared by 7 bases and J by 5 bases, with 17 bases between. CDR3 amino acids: CASIQGLWTTGELFF. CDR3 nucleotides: TGTGCCAGCATACAGGGTTTATGGACTACCGGGGAGCTGTTTTTT.

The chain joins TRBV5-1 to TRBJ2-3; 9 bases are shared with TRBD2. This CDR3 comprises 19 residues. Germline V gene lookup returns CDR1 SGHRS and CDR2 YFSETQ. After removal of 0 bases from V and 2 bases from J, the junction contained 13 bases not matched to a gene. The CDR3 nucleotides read TGCGCCAGCAGCTTGGAGGCGGGAGGGCCGAGTAGTGTCACAGATACGCAGTATTTT. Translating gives CASSLEAGGPSSVTDTQYF. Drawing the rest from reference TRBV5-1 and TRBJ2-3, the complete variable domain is KAGVTQTPRYLIKTRGQQVTLSCSPISGHRSVSWYQQTPGQGLQFLFEYFSETQRNKGNFPGRFSGRQFSNSRSEMNVSTLELGDSALYLCASSLEAGGPSSVTDTQYFGPGTRLTVL.

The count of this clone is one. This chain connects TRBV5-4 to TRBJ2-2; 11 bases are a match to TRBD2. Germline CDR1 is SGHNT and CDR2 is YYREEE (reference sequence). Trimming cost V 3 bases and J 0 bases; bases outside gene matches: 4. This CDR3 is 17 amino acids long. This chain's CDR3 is CASSYLAGGSNTGELFF. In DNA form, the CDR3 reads TGTGCCAGCAGCTACCTAGCGGGAGGCTCGAACACCGGGGAGCTGTTTTTT.

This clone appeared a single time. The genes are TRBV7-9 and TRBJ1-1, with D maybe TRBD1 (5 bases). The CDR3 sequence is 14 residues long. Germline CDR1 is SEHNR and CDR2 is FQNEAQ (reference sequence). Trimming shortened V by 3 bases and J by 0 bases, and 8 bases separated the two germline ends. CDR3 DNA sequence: TGTGCCAGCAGCTTTGACAGTATGAACACTGAAGCTTTCTTT. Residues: CASSFDSMNTEAFF.

CDR3: CASSDKVGGQFF. The DNA of the CDR3 is TGTGCCAGCAGTGATAAGGTGGGGGGGCAGTTCTTC. The rearrangement uses TRBV2 and TRBJ2-1; possible D gene TRBD2, 6 bases. Per germline, CDR1 SNHLY and CDR2 FYNNEI. CDR3 length equals 12 residues. V shed 3 bases and J shed 12 bases, with 12 bases lying between them.

This CDR3 is CASSLVGRATDNEQFF. The CDR3, as DNA: TGCGCCAGCAGCTTGGTCGGGAGGGCCACCGACAATGAGCAGTTCTTC. The chain couples TRBV5-1 to TRBJ2-1, with 8 bases fitting TRBD2. Germline CDR1 reads SGHRS; CDR2 reads YFSETQ. The CDR3 sequence is 16 residues long. V gave up 0 bases and J gave up 5 bases; unmatched junction bases: 7.

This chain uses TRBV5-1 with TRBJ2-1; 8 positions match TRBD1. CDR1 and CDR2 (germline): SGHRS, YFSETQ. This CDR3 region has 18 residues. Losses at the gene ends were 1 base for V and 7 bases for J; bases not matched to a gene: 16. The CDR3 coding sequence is TGCGCCAGCAGCTTGCCCCGGACAGGGATGGGTCGGTCAAATGAGCAGTTCTTC. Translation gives CASSLPRTGMGRSNEQFF.

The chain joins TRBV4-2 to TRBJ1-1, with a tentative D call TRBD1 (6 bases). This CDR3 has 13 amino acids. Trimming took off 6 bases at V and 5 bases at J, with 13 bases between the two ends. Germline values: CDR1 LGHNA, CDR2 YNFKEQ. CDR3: CASRPTGRTEAFF. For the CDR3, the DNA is TGTGCCAGCAGACCAACAGGGCGAACTGAAGCTTTCTTT.

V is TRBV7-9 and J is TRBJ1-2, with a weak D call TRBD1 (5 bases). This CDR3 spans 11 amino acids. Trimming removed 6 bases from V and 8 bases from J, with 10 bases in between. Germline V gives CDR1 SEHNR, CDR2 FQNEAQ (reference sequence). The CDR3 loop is CASSWGMGYTF. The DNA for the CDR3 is TGTGCCAGCAGTTGGGGCATGGGCTACACCTTC.